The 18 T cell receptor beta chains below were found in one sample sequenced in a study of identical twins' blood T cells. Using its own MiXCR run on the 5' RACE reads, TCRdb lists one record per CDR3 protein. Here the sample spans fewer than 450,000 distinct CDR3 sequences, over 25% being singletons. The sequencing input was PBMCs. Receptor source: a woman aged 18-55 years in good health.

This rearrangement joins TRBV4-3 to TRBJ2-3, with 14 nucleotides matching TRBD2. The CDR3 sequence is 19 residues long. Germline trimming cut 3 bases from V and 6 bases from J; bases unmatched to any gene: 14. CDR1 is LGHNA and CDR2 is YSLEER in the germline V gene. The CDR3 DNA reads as TGCGCCAGCAGCCATGCCGGGACTAGCGGGAGTTCTTTTGGTGATACGCAGTATTTT. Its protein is CASSHAGTSGSSFGDTQYF.

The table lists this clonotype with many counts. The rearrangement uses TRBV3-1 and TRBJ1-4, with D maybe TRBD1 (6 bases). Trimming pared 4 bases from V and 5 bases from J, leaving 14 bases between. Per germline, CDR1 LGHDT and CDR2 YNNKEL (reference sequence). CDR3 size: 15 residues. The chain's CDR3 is CASSPWDTLNEKLFF. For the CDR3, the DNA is TGTGCCAGCAGCCCTTGGGACACCCTGAATGAAAAACTGTTTTTT.

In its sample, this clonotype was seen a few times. The CDR3, as DNA: TGTGCTAGTGCCCGAGGCGATAATTCACCCCTCCACTTT. Translating it yields CASARGDNSPLHF. This chain joins TRBV12-5 and TRBJ1-6; D unclear. V was shortened by 7 bases and J by 5 bases, with 9 bases between the two germline ends. The germline V gene has CDR1 LGHNT and CDR2 FRNRAP. The CDR3 contains 13 residues.

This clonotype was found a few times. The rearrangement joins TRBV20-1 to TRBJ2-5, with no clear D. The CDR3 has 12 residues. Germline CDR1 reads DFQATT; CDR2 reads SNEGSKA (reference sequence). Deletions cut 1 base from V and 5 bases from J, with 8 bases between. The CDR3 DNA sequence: TGCAGTGCTAGAGCTGGGCACGAGACCCAGTACTTC. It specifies CSARAGHETQYF.

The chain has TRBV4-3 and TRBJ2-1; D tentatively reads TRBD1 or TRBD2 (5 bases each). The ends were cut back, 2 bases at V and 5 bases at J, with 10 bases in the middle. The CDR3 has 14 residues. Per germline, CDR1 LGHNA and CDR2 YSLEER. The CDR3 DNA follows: TGCGCCAGCAGCCAATTCCGGGGACACAATGAGCAGTTCTTC. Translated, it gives CASSQFRGHNEQFF.

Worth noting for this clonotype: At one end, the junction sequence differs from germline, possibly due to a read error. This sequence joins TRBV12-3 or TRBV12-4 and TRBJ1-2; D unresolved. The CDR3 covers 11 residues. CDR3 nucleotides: TGTGCCAGCAGTTTCTCCTATGACTACACCTTC. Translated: CASSFSYDYTF.

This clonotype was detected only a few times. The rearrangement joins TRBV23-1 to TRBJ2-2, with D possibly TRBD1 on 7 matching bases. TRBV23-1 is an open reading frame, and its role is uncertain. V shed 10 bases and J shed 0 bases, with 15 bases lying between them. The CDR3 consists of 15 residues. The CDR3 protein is CATGGNRANTGELFF. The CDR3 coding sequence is TGCGCCACAGGGGGGAACAGGGCGAACACCGGGGAGCTGTTTTTT.

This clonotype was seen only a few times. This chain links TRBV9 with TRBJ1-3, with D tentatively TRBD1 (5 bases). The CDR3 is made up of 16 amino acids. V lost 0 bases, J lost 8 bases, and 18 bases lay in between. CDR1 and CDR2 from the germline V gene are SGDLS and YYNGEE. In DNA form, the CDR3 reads TGTGCCAGCAGCGTAGCTGCTCGGGGCGGAGGGGACACCATATATTTT. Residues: CASSVAARGGGDTIYF.

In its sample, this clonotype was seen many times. The CDR3 spells CASSQEVAALYGYTF. The CDR3 nucleotides are TGTGCCAGCAGCCAAGAGGTGGCAGCTCTCTATGGCTACACCTTC. The rearrangement joins TRBV14 to TRBJ1-2; D is unresolved. This CDR3 is 15 amino acids long. The germline gives CDR1 SGHDN, CDR2 FVKESK. Trimming shortened V by 0 bases and J by 4 bases, and 12 bases separated the two germline ends.

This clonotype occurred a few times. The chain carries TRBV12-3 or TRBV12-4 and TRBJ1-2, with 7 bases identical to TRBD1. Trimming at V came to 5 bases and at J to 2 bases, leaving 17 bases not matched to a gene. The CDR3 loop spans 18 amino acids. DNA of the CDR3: TGTGCCAGCAGTCCCCGACAGGGCTCATTGACTTTCAACTATGGCTACACCTTC. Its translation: CASSPRQGSLTFNYGYTF.

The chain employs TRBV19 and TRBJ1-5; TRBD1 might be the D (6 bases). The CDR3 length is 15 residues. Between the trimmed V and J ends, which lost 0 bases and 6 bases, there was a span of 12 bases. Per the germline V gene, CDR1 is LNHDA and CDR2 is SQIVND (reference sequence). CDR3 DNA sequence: TGTGCCAGTAGTATAGATCAGCAGGGGCGTCAGCCCCAGCATTTT. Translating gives CASSIDQQGRQPQHF.

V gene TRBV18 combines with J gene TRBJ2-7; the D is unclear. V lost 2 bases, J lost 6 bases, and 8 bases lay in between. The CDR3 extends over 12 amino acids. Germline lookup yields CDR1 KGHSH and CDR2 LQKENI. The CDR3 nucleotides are TGTGCCAGCTCACCAAGCATCTTCGAGCAGTACTTC. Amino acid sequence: CASSPSIFEQYF.

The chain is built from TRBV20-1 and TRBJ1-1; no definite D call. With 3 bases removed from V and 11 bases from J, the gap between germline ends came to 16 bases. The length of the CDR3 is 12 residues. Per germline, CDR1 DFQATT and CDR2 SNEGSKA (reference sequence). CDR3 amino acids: CSASHGGQAAFF. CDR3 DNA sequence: TGCAGTGCTAGCCATGGCGGGCAGGCTGCTTTCTTT.

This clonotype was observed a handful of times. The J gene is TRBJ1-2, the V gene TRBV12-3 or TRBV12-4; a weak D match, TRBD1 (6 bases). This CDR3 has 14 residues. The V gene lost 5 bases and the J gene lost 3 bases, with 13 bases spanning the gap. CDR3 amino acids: CASSPTGLYYGYTF. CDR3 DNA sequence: TGTGCCAGCAGTCCCACAGGGTTGTACTATGGCTACACCTTC.

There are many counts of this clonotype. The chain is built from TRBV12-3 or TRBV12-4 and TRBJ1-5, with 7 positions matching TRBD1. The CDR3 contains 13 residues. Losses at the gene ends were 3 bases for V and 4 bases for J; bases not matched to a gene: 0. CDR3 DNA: TGTGCCAGCAGTTTGGACAGGAATCAGCCCCAGCATTTT. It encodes CASSLDRNQPQHF.

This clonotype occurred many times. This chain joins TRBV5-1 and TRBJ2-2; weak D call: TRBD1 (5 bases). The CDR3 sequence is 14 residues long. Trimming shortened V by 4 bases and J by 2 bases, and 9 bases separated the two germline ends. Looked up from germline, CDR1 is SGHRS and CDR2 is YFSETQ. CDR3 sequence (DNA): TGCGCCAGCAGCGTTGGACACAACACCGGGGAGCTGTTTTTT. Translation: CASSVGHNTGELFF.

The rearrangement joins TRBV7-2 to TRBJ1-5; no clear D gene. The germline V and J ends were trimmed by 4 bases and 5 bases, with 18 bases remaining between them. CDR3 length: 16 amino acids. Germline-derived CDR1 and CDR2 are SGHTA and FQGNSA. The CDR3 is CASSYAPTGYYQPQHF. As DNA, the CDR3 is TGTGCCAGCAGCTATGCACCCACGGGATATTATCAGCCCCAGCATTTT. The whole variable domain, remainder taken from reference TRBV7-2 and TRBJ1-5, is GAGVSQSPSNKVTEKGKDVELRCDPISGHTALYWYRQSLGQGLEFLIYFQGNSAPDKSGLPSDRFSAERTGGSVSTLTIQRTQQEDSAVYLCASSYAPTGYYQPQHFGDGTRLSIL.

The CDR3 sequence is CAISRTGVSNQPQHF. CDR3 nucleotides: TGTGCCATCAGCCGGACAGGGGTAAGCAATCAGCCCCAGCATTTT. This rearrangement joins TRBV10-3 to TRBJ1-5; the match to TRBD1 covers 9 bases. Trimming cost V 6 bases and J 1 base; bases outside gene matches: 4. The CDR3 covers 15 residues. Germline lookup yields CDR1 ENHRY and CDR2 SYGVKD.